The rows below give T cell receptor beta chains drawn from one sample of a study of blood T cell repertoires in COVID-19. Sequenced by immunoSEQ multiplex PCR; TCRdb stores in-frame clones only, minus some. The repertoire has almost 50,000 clones, about four fifths of them found once; the top ten carry around 1.6%. The material sequenced was peripheral blood. These TCRs come from a man in his forties or fifties with acute or convalescent COVID-19. The conserved cysteine and the conserved F or W are not part of the CDR3 here. Fields, in order: CDR3 length, J gene, V gene, CDR3 protein.

>13|TRBJ1-2|TRBV30
AWRPRDTPTRGYT
>13|TRBJ2-3|TRBV11-3
ASSLQGAKTDTQY
>12|TRBJ2-7|TRBV5-1
ASSWDSPAYEQY
>14|TRBJ2-6|TRBV19
ASSMLTSSGANVLT
>12|TRBJ2-1|TRBV12-5
ASGLPGLSHEQF
>17|TRBJ2-1|TRBV2
ASSPGQRRIQSKYNEQF
>14|TRBJ1-6|TRBV28
ASSPTAAGDNSPLH
>14|TRBJ2-1|TRBV7-9
ASSFHRRGGTNEQF
>13|TRBJ1-6|TRBV5-6
ASSTDEGRGTPLH
>14|TRBJ1-2|TRBV18
ASSQDKSARGYGYT
>11|TRBJ2-4|TRBV14
ASSQGLENIQY
>14|TRBJ1-2|TRBV4-3
ASSQDLHRGLGGYT
>11|TRBJ2-5|TRBV29-1
SVATGSGETQY
>12|TRBJ2-5|TRBV6-5
ASNSGGAGETQY
>13|TRBJ2-3|TRBV7-9
ASSLAGPSTDTQY
>11|TRBJ2-7|TRBV5-6
ASSWTGGYEQY
>13|TRBJ2-1|TRBV6-5
ASSKGTNSYNEQF
>11|TRBJ1-1|TRBV14
ASSQALYAGAF
>13|TRBJ1-3|TRBV18
ASSPRVLSGNTIY
>13|TRBJ1-4|TRBV7-2
ASSFGPKEVGKLF
>12|TRBJ2-1|TRBV2
ASKQREVDNEQF
>15|TRBJ2-7|TRBV5-4
ASSRLVTGARTYEQY
>10|TRBJ1-5|TRBV28
ASDSSGQPQH
>13|TRBJ2-7|TRBV7-2
ASSLAAGGGYEQY
>14|TRBJ2-7|TRBV6-6
ASTGLAGVPGGEQY
>15|TRBJ1-2|TRBV27
ASSLVAQGQGFYGYT
>12|TRBJ1-4|TRBV27
ASSSGTGGEKLF
>17|TRBJ2-3|TRBV19
ASSPRLAGVSYGTDTQY
>13|TRBJ1-5|TRBV28
ASSLGGDINQPQH
>12|TRBJ2-7|TRBV5-4
ASSRLVEADEQY